This entry is about one T cell receptor (beta chain). Germline lookup yields CDR1 SGHRS and CDR2 YFSETQ. The CDR3 extends over 12 amino acids. Trimming left V 9 bases short and J 5 bases short, with 11 bases between. The data were obtained in a study of blood T cell repertoires in COVID-19. Sequencing was performed with immunoSEQ multiplex PCR; in TCRdb, only in-frame clones are kept and a portion is missing. The table has about 300,000 clones, about nine tenths seen once; the top ten hold less than 4.5%. The J gene is TRBJ2-2, the V gene TRBV5-1; possibly TRBD2 for D (5 bases). Sequences were obtained from PBMCs or T cells enriched from blood (not recorded which). The clonotype comes from a man aged 25-45 years who had recovered from COVID-19. Here the CDR3 DNA reads TGCGCCACCCACCCGGGGACCGGGGAGCTGTTTTTT. It encodes CATHPGTGELFF.